The 20 T cell receptor beta chains below come from one sample, sequenced in a study of neurological immune-mediated disorders. In TCRdb, the 5' RACE reads were re-called with MiXCR into one record per CDR3 protein. This sample has approximately 82,000 distinct CDR3 sequences; 13% to 15% occur once, and the top ten carry 6.5% to 8%. Sequences were obtained from PBMCs. These receptors were obtained from a woman aged 50 to 60 in good health.

The chain couples TRBV13 to TRBJ2-1; 12 bases line up with TRBD2. The CDR3 runs to 13 residues. Germline V gene data show CDR1 as PRHDT and CDR2 as FYEKMQ (reference sequence). Trimming at V came to 7 bases and at J to 12 bases, leaving 7 bases not matched to a gene. The CDR3 sequence is CASTSGRGLGQFF. The CDR3 bases are TGTGCCAGCACTAGCGGGAGGGGCTTGGGGCAGTTCTTC.

In its sample, this clonotype was seen many times. The V gene is TRBV25-1, the J gene TRBJ2-1; TRBD2 matches at 8 bases. V shed 7 bases and J 7 bases; nucleotides not matched to a gene: 9. The CDR3 is made up of 14 amino acids. Germline V gene data show CDR1 as MGHDK and CDR2 as SYGVNS. CDR3 loop: CASKGSGSRNEQFF. DNA for the CDR3: TGTGCCAGCAAGGGGAGCGGGAGTCGTAATGAGCAGTTCTTC.

V usage is TRBV27 and J usage is TRBJ1-5; a weak D match, TRBD1 (6 bases). This CDR3 region has 15 residues. V was trimmed by 3 bases and J by 5 bases, leaving 14 bases between them. Germline CDR1 is MNHEY and CDR2 is SMNVEV (reference sequence). CDR3 sequence (DNA): TGTGCCAGCAGTTTTTACAGGGATAAGGATCAGCCCCAGCATTTT. Its translation: CASSFYRDKDQPQHF.

This clonotype showed up just a few times. The chain recombines TRBV20-1 with TRBJ2-5; D perhaps matches TRBD2 (8 bases). From germline, CDR1 is DFQATT and CDR2 SNEGSKA (reference sequence). The CDR3 covers 14 residues. Trimming left V 5 bases short and J 3 bases short, with 16 bases between. CDR3 protein: CSALRGRGEETQYF. CDR3 DNA: TGCAGTGCTCTTAGGGGGCGGGGGGAAGAGACCCAGTACTTC.

This clonotype came up many times. The CDR3 reads CASSSATGLRNSPLHF. DNA for the CDR3: TGTGCCAGCAGCTCGGCGACAGGGTTGCGAAATTCACCCCTCCACTTT. The V call is TRBV7-9, the J call TRBJ1-6; 7 bases line up with TRBD1. This CDR3 is built from 16 residues. Trimming cost V 4 bases and J 7 bases; bases outside gene matches: 10. Per germline, CDR1 SEHNR and CDR2 FQNEAQ (reference sequence).

This clonotype was counted many times. V is TRBV7-9 and J is TRBJ2-1; D is unresolved. The CDR3 contains 17 residues. CDR1 and CDR2 from the germline V gene are SEHNR and FQNEAQ (reference sequence). V lost 3 bases, J lost 0 bases, and 15 bases lay in between. The chain's CDR3 is CASSFGLGPSSYNEQFF. The CDR3 bases are TGTGCCAGCAGCTTTGGGCTGGGTCCAAGCTCCTACAATGAGCAGTTCTTC.

In its sample, this clonotype was seen many times. The chain uses TRBV5-1 and TRBJ2-2; D ambiguous. With 1 base removed from V and 1 base from J, the gap between germline ends came to 11 bases. Germline CDR1 is SGHRS and CDR2 is YFSETQ. This CDR3 comprises 16 residues. The CDR3 reads CASSLLSIGNTGELFF. The CDR3 DNA reads as TGCGCCAGCAGCTTGCTATCCATCGGGAACACCGGGGAGCTGTTTTTT.

This clonotype was counted ten times or more. CDR3 residues: CASSLVGGLEAFF. The CDR3 nucleotides read TGTGCCAGCAGCTTGGTCGGGGGATTGGAAGCTTTCTTT. The chain links TRBV5-6 to TRBJ1-1, with TRBD1 as a possible D gene (5 bases). The CDR3 has 13 residues. Trimming left V 0 bases short and J 8 bases short, with 11 bases between. In germline, CDR1 is SGHDT, CDR2 YYEEEE.

At least ten counts were recorded for this clonotype. The chain recombines TRBV7-9 with TRBJ2-7; weak D call: TRBD2 (5 bases). The CDR3 contains 15 residues. CDR1 and CDR2 (germline): SEHNR, FQNEAQ (reference sequence). V was clipped by 5 bases and J by 0 bases, with 14 bases between them. The CDR3 is CASSRPGISSYEQYF. Written as DNA, the CDR3 is TGTGCCAGCAGCCGACCGGGGATCAGCTCCTACGAGCAGTACTTC. The full variable domain, its missing parts supplied by reference TRBV7-9 and TRBJ2-7, is DTGVSQNPRHKITKRGQNVTFRCDPISEHNRLYWYRQTLGQGPEFLTYFQNEAQLEKSRLLSDRFSAERPKGSFSTLEIQRTEQGDSAMYLCASSRPGISSYEQYFGPGTRLTVT.

This clonotype has at least ten counts. V and J are TRBV5-1 and TRBJ1-2; D is unclear. Germline V lookup: CDR1 SGHRS, CDR2 YFSETQ. The CDR3 length is 10 residues. The V end was cut by 0 bases, the J end by 8 bases, with 2 bases between. CDR3 loop: CASSLEGYTF. The CDR3 coding sequence is TGCGCCAGCAGCTTGGAGGGCTACACCTTC.

V is TRBV5-1 and J is TRBJ2-5, with D unresolved. This CDR3 is built from 13 residues. V lost 4 bases and J lost 5, with 12 bases in between. Germline CDR1 and CDR2: SGHRS and YFSETQ. Written as DNA, the CDR3 is TGCGCCAGCAGCCCTAGGACCCGGGAGACCCAGTACTTC. This codes for CASSPRTRETQYF.

The chain carries TRBV5-1 and TRBJ2-5; a possible D gene is TRBD1 (6 bases). Per germline, CDR1 SGHRS and CDR2 YFSETQ. This CDR3 comprises 14 residues. The germline V and J ends were trimmed by 1 base and 3 bases, with 10 bases remaining between them. The DNA for the CDR3 is TGCGCCAGCAGCTTGTGGGACACTAAAGAGACCCAGTACTTC. Its translation: CASSLWDTKETQYF.

Many counts were recorded for this clonotype. One base away lies a much larger clone, so this may be a sequencing read error. CDR3 DNA sequence: TGTGCCATCAGCGACCATGGAGAACAAGAGACCCAGTACTTC. This gives the protein CAISDHGEQETQYF. The rearrangement uses TRBV10-3 and TRBJ2-5, with D unresolved. The CDR3 is 14 residues long. Trimming took 6 bases from V and 2 from J, leaving 13 bases between them. Per the germline V gene, CDR1 is ENHRY and CDR2 is SYGVKD.

There are many counts of this clonotype. This chain joins TRBV5-1 and TRBJ2-1; TRBD1 aligns across 10 bases. CDR1 and CDR2 from the germline V gene are SGHRS and YFSETQ. With V trimmed by 6 bases and J by 1 base, 10 bases remained unmatched. CDR3 length equals 17 residues. CDR3 protein: CASTAGTGAGSYNEQFF. DNA for the CDR3: TGCGCCAGCACCGCCGGGACAGGGGCGGGATCCTACAATGAGCAGTTCTTC.

By sample share, this clonotype is medium-sized. This sequence joins TRBV20-1 and TRBJ2-3; no definite D call. The length of the CDR3 is 14 residues. Germline V gene data show CDR1 as DFQATT and CDR2 as SNEGSKA (reference sequence). V lost 3 bases and J lost 1, with 11 bases in between. CDR3 DNA sequence: TGCAGTGCTAGTGCTGGTGGGGGCACAGATACGCAGTATTTT. Its protein product is CSASAGGGTDTQYF.

The V call is TRBV10-3, the J call TRBJ2-5; 8 bases map to TRBD2. CDR1 is ENHRY and CDR2 is SYGVKD in the germline V gene. Trimming cost V 3 bases and J 7 bases; bases outside gene matches: 7. The CDR3 consists of 14 residues. The CDR3 DNA reads TGTGCCATCAGTGATCCAGCGGGAGAGGGGACCCAGTACTTC. It yields the protein CAISDPAGEGTQYF.

The table lists this clonotype with many counts. V gene TRBV29-1 combines with J gene TRBJ1-2; D is possibly TRBD1 (5 bases). CDR3 length: 18 residues. Germline values: CDR1 SQVTM, CDR2 ANQGSEA. The V gene lost 3 bases and the J gene lost 0 bases, with 23 bases spanning the gap. CDR3 in amino acids: CSVDWGGSDRRSNYGYTF. The CDR3 DNA sequence: TGCAGCGTTGATTGGGGGGGGTCTGACAGAAGATCTAACTATGGCTACACCTTC.

The chain uses TRBV5-1 and TRBJ2-2; D is uncertain. This CDR3 is 16 amino acids long. Per germline, CDR1 SGHRS and CDR2 YFSETQ. The germline V and J ends were trimmed by 6 bases and 1 base, with 16 bases remaining between them. The CDR3 loop reads CASKHSPTVNTGELFF. CDR3 coding DNA: TGCGCCAGCAAGCACTCCCCCACAGTGAACACCGGGGAGCTGTTTTTT.

This clonotype came up many times. The rearrangement joins TRBV5-1 to TRBJ2-1; D is perhaps TRBD2 (7 bases). Germline values: CDR1 SGHRS, CDR2 YFSETQ. The V gene lost 0 bases and the J gene lost 7 bases, with 14 bases spanning the gap. The CDR3 has 15 amino acids. CDR3 nucleotides: TGCGCCAGCAGCTTGGACGGGGGGCCTCTGAATGAGCAGTTCTTC. Amino acids: CASSLDGGPLNEQFF.

This clonotype came up many times. This rearrangement joins TRBV15 to TRBJ2-7, with D tentatively TRBD1 or TRBD2 (5 bases each). CDR1 is LNHNV, CDR2 YYDKDF, per germline (reference sequence). The ends were cut back, 0 bases at V and 6 bases at J, with 12 bases in the middle. This CDR3 region has 14 residues. The CDR3 region is CATSREGDSVEQYF. CDR3 DNA sequence: TGTGCCACCAGCAGAGAGGGGGATTCGGTCGAGCAGTACTTC.